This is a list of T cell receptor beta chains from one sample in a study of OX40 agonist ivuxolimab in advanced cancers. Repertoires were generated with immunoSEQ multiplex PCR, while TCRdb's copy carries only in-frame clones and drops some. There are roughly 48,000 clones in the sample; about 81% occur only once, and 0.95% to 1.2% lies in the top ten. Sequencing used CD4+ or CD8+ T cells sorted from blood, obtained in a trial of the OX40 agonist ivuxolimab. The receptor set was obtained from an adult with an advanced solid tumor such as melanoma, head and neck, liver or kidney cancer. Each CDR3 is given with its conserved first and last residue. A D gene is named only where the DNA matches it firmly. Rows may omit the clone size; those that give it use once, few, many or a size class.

CASSQDSLVVAGAAKNIQYF | TGTGCCAGCAGCCAAGATTCCCTTGTGGTAGCGGGAGCGGCCAAAAACATTCAGTACTTC | TRBV4-2 | TRBD2 | TRBJ2-4 | -
CASSDRSWRVAKTQYF | TGTGCCAGCAGTGATAGGTCATGGAGGGTAGCTAAGACCCAGTACTTC | TRBV6-1 | - | TRBJ2-5 | -
CASSLAGAHNEQFF | TGTGCCAGTAGTTTAGCGGGAGCCCACAATGAGCAGTTCTTC | TRBV19 | TRBD2 | TRBJ2-1 | -
CASSRLQETQYF | TGTGCCAGCAGTCGCCTTCAAGAGACCCAGTACTTC | TRBV6-5 | - | TRBJ2-5 | -
CASSQPEKGRDYTF | TGCGCCAGCAGCCAACCTGAAAAAGGACGTGACTACACCTTC | TRBV4-1 | - | TRBJ1-2 | -
CASSTSDRVISGANVLTF | TGCGCCAGCAGCACGAGTGACAGGGTAATTTCAGGGGCCAACGTCCTGACTTTC | TRBV5-1 | TRBD1 | TRBJ2-6 | -
CASSQVWEGDTQYF | TGCGCCAGCAGCCAAGTATGGGAGGGAGATACGCAGTATTTT | TRBV4-3 | TRBD2 | TRBJ2-3 | -
CASSLVGHRGSPLHF | TGTGCCAGCAGCTTAGTTGGACATCGGGGGTCACCCCTCCACTTT | TRBV7-2 | - | TRBJ1-6 | -
CAISVGERTDTQYF | TGTGCCATCAGTGTAGGGGAGCGCACAGATACGCAGTATTTT | TRBV10-3 | - | TRBJ2-3 | once
CSVNKSRGKNSPLHF | TGCAGCGTCAACAAAAGTCGGGGTAAGAATTCACCCCTCCACTTT | TRBV29-1 | - | TRBJ1-6 | -
CASLTGENSPLHF | TGTGCCAGCTTAACAGGAGAGAATTCACCCCTCCACTTT | TRBV2 | - | TRBJ1-6 | few
CASSELAGGYNEQFF | TGTGCCAGCAGTGAGCTAGCGGGAGGGTACAATGAGCAGTTCTTC | TRBV2 | TRBD2 | TRBJ2-1 | -
CASSPGVWAFF | TGTGCCAGCAGCCCTGGGGTATGGGCTTTCTTT | TRBV7-9 | - | TRBJ1-1 | -
CASSFLAGGPVSGELFF | TGTGCCAGCAGCTTTCTAGCGGGGGGGCCGGTCTCCGGGGAGCTGTTTTTT | TRBV11-3 | TRBD2 | TRBJ2-2 | -
CASSSGRANYGYTF | TGTGCCAGCAGTTCGGGGCGAGCTAACTATGGCTACACCTTC | TRBV27 | - | TRBJ1-2 | once
CASSMTSRETQYF | TGTGCCAGTAGTATGACTAGCAGAGAGACCCAGTACTTC | TRBV19 | TRBD2 | TRBJ2-5 | -
CASSLGGGAGETQYF | TGTGCTAGCAGCTTAGGCGGGGGGGCCGGGGAGACCCAGTACTTC | TRBV7-7 | TRBD2 | TRBJ2-5 | -
CASSLGRDYEQYF | TGTGCCAGCAGCTTAGGACGGGACTACGAGCAGTACTTC | TRBV7-3 | - | TRBJ2-7 | -
CASRLARGQGFPHEQYF | TGTGCAAGTCGCTTAGCGAGAGGACAGGGGTTCCCCCACGAGCAGTACTTC | TRBV12-2 | - | TRBJ2-7 | -
CASSQAMNEQFF | TGCGCCAGCAGCCAAGCAATGAATGAGCAGTTCTTC | TRBV4-3 | - | TRBJ2-1 | -
CASGTGTGVGYGYTF | TGTGCCAGCGGAACCGGGACAGGGGTGGGCTATGGCTACACCTTC | TRBV5-5 | TRBD1 | TRBJ1-2 | -
CASSFNPNEKLFF | TGTGCCAGCAGCTTCAATCCTAATGAAAAACTGTTTTTT | TRBV7-2 | - | TRBJ1-4 | -
CASSEALGQGWGDTQYF | TGTGCCAGCAGTGAAGCCTTAGGACAGGGATGGGGCGATACGCAGTATTTT | TRBV2 | TRBD1 | TRBJ2-3 | -
CASSEEGGGTDTQYF | TGTGCCAGCAGTGAAGAAGGGGGGGGCACAGATACGCAGTATTTT | TRBV6-1 | - | TRBJ2-3 | -
CASSSWTANEQFF | TGTGCCAGCAGCTCGTGGACCGCCAATGAGCAGTTCTTC | TRBV7-3 | - | TRBJ2-1 | -
CASGEIEAETSTDTQYF | TGTGCCAGCGGTGAAATAGAAGCGGAAACTAGCACAGATACGCAGTATTTT | TRBV2 | - | TRBJ2-3 | -
CASTLGSGGADYGYTF | TGTGCCAGCACCCTTGGGTCAGGGGGCGCGGACTATGGCTACACCTTC | TRBV28 | TRBD1 | TRBJ1-2 | -
CASRPGQGPYEQYF | TGTGCCAGCAGACCGGGACAGGGCCCCTACGAGCAGTACTTC | TRBV27 | TRBD1 | TRBJ2-7 | once
CASRARGTDTQYF | TGTGCCAGCAGGGCTCGGGGCACAGATACGCAGTATTTT | TRBV2 | - | TRBJ2-3 | -
CASSSRVLDVTGELFF | TGTGCCAGCAGTTCCAGGGTCCTTGACGTCACCGGGGAGCTGTTTTTT | TRBV7-2 | - | TRBJ2-2 | -
CASSFRGTTGGYTF | TGTGCCAGCAGTTTTAGGGGCACCACTGGGGGCTACACCTTC | TRBV27 | - | TRBJ1-2 | -